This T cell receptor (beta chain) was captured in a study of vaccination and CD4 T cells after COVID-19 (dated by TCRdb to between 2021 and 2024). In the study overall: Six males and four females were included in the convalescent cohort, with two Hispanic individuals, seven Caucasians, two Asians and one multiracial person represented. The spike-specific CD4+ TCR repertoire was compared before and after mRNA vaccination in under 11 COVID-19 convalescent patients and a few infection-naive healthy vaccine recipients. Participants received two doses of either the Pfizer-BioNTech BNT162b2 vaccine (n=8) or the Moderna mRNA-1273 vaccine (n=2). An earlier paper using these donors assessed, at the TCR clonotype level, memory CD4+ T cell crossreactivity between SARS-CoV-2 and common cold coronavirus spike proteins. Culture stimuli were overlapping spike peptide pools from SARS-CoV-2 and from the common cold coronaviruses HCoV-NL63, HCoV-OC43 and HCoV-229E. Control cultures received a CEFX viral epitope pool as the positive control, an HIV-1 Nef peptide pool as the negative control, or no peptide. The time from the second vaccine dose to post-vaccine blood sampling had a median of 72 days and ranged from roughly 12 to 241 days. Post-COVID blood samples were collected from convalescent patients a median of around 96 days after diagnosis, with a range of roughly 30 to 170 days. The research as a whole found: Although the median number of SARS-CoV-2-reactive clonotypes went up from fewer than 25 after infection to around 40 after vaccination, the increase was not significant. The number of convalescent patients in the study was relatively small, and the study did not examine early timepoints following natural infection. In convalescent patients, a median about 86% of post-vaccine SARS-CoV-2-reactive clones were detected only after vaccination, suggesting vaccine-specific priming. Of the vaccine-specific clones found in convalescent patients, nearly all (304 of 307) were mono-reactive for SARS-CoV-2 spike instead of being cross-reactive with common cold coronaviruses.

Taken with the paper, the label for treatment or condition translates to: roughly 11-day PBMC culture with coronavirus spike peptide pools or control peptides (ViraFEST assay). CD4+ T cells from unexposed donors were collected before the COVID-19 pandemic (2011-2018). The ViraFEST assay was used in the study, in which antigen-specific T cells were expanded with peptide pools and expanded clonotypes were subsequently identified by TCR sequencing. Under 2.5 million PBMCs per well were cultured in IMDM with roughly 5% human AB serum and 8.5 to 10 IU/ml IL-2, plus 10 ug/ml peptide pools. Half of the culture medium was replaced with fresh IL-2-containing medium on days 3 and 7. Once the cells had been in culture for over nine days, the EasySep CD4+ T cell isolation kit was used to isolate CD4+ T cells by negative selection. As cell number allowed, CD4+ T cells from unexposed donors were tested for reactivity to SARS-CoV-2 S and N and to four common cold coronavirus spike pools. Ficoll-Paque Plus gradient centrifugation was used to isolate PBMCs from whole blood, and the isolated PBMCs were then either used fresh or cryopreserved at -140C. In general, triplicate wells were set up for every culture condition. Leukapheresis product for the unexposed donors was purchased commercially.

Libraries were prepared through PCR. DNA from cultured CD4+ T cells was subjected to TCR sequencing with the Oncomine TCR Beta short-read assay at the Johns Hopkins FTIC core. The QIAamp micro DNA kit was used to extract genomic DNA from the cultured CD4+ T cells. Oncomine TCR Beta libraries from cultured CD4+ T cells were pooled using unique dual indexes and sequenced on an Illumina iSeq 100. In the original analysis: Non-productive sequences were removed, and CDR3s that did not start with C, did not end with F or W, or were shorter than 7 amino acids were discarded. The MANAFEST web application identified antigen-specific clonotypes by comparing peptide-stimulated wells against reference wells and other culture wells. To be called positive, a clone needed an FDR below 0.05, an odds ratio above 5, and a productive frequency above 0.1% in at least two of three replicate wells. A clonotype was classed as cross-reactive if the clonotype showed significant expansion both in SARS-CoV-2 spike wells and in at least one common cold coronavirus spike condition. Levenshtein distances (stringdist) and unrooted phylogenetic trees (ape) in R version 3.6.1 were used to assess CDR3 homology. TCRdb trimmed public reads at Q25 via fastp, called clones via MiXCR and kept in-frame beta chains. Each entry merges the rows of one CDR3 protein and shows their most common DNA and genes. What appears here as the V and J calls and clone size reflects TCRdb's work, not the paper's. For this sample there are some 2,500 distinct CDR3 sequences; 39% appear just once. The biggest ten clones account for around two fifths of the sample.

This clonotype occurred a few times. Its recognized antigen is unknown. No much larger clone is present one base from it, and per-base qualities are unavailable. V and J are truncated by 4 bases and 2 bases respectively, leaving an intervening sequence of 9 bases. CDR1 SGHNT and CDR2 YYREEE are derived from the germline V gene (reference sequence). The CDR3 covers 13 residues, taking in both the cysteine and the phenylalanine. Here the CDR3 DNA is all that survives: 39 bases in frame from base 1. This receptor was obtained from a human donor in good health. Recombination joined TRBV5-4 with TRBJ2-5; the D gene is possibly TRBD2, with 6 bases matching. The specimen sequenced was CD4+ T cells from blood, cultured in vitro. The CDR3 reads CASSGDLQETQYF. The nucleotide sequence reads TGTGCCAGCAGCGGGGACTTACAAGAGACCCAGTACTTC.